This TCR beta chain was captured in a study of blood T cell repertoires in COVID-19. About the study: PBMCs, B-cell-depleted T cells, or T cells provided the cDNA or gDNA that made up the material.

Germline V gene sequence: CDR1 LNHDA, CDR2 SQIVND (reference sequence). V dropped 4 bases and J dropped 8; count of bases not matched to a gene: 6. The CDR3 runs 13 residues. Methods used by the authors: Reference gene primers were amplified, and this amplification served to estimate nucleated cell counts. The repertoire was sequenced with immunoSEQ multiplex PCR; TCRdb's copy has only in-frame clones and lacks some. The V and J calls and clone size are taken from that table; D and trimming were inferred from the DNA. The data show 330,000 or so clones, with around 90% seen just once and approximately 10% held by the top ten. Seattle participants joined during active infection and were tracked over time.

The V gene is TRBV19, the J gene TRBJ1-1; 8 bases match TRBD1. Sequencing input: peripheral blood. The TCR was taken from a man aged 30-40 years with COVID-19, enrolled during active disease. The CDR3 nucleotides are TGTGCCAGTAGTACGGACAGGGTGCGGGAAGCTTTCTTT. Translated: CASSTDRVREAFF.